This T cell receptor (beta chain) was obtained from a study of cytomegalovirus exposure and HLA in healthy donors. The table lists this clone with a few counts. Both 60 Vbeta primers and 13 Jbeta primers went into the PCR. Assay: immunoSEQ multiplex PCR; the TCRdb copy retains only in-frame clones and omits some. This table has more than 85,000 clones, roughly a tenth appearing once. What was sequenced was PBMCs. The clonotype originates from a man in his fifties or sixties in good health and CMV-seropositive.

CDR3 coding DNA: TGCGCCAGCAGCCAAGAAGGGGGAGGGACCAGTTACACCGGGGAGCTGTTTTTT. Protein sequence: CASSQEGGGTSYTGELFF. The chain carries TRBV4-3 and TRBJ2-2; weak D call: TRBD2 (7 bases). CDR1 is LGHNA, CDR2 YSLEER, per germline. Trimming removed 0 bases at V and 3 bases at J, with 17 bases between. The length of the CDR3 is 18 residues.